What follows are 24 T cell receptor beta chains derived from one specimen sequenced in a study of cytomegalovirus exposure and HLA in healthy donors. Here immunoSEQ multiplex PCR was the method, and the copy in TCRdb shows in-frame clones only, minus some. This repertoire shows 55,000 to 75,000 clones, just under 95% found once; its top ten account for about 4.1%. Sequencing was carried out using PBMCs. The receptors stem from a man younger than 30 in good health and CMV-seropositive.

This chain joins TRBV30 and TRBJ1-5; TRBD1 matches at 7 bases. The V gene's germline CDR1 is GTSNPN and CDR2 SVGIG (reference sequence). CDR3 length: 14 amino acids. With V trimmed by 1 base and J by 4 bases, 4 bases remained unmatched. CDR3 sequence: CAWSGDRTNQPQHF. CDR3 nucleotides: TGTGCCTGGAGTGGGGACAGAACGAATCAGCCCCAGCATTTT.

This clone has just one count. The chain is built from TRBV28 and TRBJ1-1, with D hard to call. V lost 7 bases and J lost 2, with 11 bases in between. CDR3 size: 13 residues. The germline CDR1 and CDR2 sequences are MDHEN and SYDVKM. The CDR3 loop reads CASIRTVNTEAFF. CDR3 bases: TGTGCCAGCATTCGTACAGTTAACACTGAAGCTTTCTTT.

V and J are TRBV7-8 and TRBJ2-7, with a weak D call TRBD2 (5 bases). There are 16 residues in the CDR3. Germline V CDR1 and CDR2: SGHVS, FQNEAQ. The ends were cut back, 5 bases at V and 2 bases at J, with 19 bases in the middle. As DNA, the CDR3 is TGTGCCAGCAGCCCCGGTTGGGAGTCTTCCCCCTACGAGCAGTACTTC. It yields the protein CASSPGWESSPYEQYF.

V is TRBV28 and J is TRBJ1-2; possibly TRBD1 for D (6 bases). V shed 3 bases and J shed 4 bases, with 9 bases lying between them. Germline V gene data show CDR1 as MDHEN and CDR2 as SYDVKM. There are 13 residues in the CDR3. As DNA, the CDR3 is TGTGCCAGCAGTTTCGCCAGGGGCTATGGCTACACCTTC. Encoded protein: CASSFARGYGYTF.

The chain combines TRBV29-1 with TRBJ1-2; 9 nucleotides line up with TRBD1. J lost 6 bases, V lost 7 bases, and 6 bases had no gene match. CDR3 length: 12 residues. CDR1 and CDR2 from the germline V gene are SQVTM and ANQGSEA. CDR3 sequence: CSASTGGHGYTF. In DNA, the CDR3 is TGCAGCGCATCGACAGGGGGGCATGGCTACACCTTC.

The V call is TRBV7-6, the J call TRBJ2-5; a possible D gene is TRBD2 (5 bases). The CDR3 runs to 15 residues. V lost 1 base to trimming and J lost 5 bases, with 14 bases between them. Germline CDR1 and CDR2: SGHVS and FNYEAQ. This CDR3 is CASSLGTSGAETQYF. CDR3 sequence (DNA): TGTGCCAGCAGCTTAGGGACGAGCGGAGCGGAGACCCAGTACTTC.

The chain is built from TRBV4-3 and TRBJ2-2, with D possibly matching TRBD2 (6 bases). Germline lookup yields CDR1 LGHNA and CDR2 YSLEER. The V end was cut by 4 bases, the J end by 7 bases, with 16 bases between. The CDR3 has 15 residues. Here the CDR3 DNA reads TGCGCCAGCAGCCGCATGGCTACGGAGGGCGGGGAGCTGTTTTTT. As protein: CASSRMATEGGELFF.

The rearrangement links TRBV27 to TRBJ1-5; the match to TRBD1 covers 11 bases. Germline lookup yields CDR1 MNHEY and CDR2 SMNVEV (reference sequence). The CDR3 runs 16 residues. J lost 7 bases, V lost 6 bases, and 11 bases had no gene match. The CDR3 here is CASSRDPGQGDQPQHF. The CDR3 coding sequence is TGTGCCAGCAGCCGGGATCCGGGACAGGGGGACCAGCCCCAGCATTTT.

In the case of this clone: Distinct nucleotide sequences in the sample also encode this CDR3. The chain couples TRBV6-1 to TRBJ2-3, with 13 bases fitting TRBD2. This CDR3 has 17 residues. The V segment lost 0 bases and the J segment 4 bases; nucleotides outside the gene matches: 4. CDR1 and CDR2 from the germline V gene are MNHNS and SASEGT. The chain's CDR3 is CASSEAGLAGDSDTQYF. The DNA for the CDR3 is TGTGCCAGCAGTGAAGCTGGACTAGCGGGGGACTCAGATACGCAGTATTTT.

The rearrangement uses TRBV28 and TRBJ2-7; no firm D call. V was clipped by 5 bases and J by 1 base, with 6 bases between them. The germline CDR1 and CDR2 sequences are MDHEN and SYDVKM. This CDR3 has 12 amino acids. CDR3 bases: TGTGCCAGCAGTGCGTTATCCTACGAGCAGTACTTC. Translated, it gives CASSALSYEQYF.

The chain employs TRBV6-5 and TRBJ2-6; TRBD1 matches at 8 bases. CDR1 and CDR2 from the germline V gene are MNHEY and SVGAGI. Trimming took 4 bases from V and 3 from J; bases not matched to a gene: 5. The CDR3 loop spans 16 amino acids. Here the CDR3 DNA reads TGTGCCAGCAGTTCCCAGGGGGCGTATGGGGCCAACGTCCTGACTTTC. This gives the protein CASSSQGAYGANVLTF.

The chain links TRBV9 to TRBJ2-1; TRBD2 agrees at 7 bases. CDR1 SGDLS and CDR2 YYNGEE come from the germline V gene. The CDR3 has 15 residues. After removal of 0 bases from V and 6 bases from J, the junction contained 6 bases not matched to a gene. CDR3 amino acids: CASSVGERELNEQFF. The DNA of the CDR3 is TGTGCCAGCAGCGTAGGTGAGCGGGAACTCAATGAGCAGTTCTTC.

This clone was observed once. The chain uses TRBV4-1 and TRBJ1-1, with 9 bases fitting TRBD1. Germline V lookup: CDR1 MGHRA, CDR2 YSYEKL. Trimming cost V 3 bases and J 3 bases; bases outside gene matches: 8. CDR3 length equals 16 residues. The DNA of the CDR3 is TGCGCCAGCAGCCAGGGTAAGGGGACAGGGCACACTGAAGCTTTCTTT. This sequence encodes CASSQGKGTGHTEAFF.

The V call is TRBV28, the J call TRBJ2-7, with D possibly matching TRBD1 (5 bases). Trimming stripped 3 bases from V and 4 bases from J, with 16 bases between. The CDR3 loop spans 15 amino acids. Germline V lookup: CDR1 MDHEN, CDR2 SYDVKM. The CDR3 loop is CASSLSPGIRYEQYF. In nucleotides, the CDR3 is TGTGCCAGCAGTTTGTCCCCAGGGATTAGATACGAGCAGTACTTC.

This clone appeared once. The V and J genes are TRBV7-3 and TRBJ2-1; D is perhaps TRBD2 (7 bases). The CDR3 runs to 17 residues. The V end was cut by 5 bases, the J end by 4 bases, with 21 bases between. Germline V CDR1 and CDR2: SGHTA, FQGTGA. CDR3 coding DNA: TGTGCCAGCAGCCCTGTTGGGGGGGCCTACCTTTACAATGAGCAGTTCTTC. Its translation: CASSPVGGAYLYNEQFF.

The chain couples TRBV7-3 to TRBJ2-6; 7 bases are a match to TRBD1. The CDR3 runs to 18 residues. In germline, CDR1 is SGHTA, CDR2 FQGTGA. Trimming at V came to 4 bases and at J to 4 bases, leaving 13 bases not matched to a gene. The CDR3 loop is CASSYGTVRTGGANVLTF. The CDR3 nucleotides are TGTGCCAGCAGCTACGGGACAGTCCGAACGGGAGGGGCCAACGTCCTGACTTTC.

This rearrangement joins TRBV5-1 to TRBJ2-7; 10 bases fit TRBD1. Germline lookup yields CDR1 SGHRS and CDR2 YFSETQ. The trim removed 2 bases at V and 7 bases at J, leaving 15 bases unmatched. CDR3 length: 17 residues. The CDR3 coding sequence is TGCGCCAGCAGCTTCCGGGGCCCGGGACAGGGGACTGGAGAGCAGTACTTC. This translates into CASSFRGPGQGTGEQYF.

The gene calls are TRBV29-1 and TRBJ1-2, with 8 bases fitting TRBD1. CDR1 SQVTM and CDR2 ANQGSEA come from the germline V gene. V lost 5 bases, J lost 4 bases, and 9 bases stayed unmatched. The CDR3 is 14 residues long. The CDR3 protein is CSVKGQGGVYGYTF. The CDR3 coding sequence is TGCAGCGTTAAAGGACAGGGTGGTGTCTATGGCTACACCTTC.

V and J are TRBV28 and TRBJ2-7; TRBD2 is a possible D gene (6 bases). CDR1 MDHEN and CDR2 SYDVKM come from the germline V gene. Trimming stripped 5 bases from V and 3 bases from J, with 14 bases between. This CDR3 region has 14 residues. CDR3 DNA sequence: TGTGCCAGCAGTCCCCGGGACGGGGGCTACGAGCAGTACTTC. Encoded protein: CASSPRDGGYEQYF.

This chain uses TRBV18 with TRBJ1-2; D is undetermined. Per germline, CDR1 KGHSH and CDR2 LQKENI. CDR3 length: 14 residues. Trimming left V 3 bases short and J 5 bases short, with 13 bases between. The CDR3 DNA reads TGTGCCAGCTCACCCCCGACGGGTTCATATGGCTACACCTTC. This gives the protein CASSPPTGSYGYTF. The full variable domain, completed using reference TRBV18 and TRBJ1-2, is NAGVMQNPRHLVRRRGQEARLRCSPMKGHSHVYWYRQLPEEGLKFMVYLQKENIIDESGMPKERFSAEFPKEGPSILRIQQVVRGDSAAYFCASSPPTGSYGYTFGSGTRLTVV.

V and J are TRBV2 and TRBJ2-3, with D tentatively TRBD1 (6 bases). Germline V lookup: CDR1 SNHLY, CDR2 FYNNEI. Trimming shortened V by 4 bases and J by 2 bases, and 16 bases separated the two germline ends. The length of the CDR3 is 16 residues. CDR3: CASSGGSTGSTDTQYF. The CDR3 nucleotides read TGTGCCAGCAGTGGAGGGTCAACAGGGTCCACAGATACGCAGTATTTT.

CDR3 bases: TGTGCCAGCAGCTTAGACGGCCCCGCGGGGGATACGCAGTATTTT. Translated, it gives CASSLDGPAGDTQYF. The chain links TRBV7-2 to TRBJ2-3; tentatively, D is TRBD2 (6 bases). CDR1 is SGHTA, CDR2 FQGNSA, per germline. Trimming removed 1 base from V and 6 bases from J, with 14 bases in between. This CDR3 contains 15 residues.

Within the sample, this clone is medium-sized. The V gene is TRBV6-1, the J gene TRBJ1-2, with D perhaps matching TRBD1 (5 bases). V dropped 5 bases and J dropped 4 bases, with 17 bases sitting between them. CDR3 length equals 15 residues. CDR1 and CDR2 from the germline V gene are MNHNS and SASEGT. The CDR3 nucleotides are TGTGCCAGCAGTACTCTTGGTGAAGGGGCCTATGGCTACACCTTC. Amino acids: CASSTLGEGAYGYTF.

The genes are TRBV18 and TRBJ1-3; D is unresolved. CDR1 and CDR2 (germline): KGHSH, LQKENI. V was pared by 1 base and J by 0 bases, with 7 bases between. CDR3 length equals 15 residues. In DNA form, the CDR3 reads TGTGCCAGCTCACCACAGGAGGCCTCTGGAAACACCATATATTTT. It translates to CASSPQEASGNTIYF.